What follows are 23 T cell receptor beta chains derived from one specimen sequenced in a study of shared clonotypes between healthy human individuals. Sequenced by immunoSEQ multiplex PCR; TCRdb stores in-frame clones only, minus some. The data contain 2 million to 3 million clones, around nine tenths of them singletons. The sample taken for sequencing was naive CD4+ T cells sorted from blood. Indicated subset: CD45RA+ positively selected. These receptors all stem from a young man in good health.

The rearrangement joins TRBV30 to TRBJ2-7; 7 bases agree with TRBD1. V was clipped by 0 bases and J by 2 bases; unmatched bases: 7. This CDR3 is built from 15 residues. Germline values: CDR1 GTSNPN, CDR2 SVGIG (reference sequence). The CDR3 sequence: CAWSVSMGQTYEQYF. For the CDR3, the DNA is TGTGCCTGGAGTGTAAGCATGGGACAGACCTACGAGCAGTACTTC.

This chain connects TRBV10-3 to TRBJ2-3; 8 nucleotides agree with TRBD1. J was trimmed by 0 bases and V by 10 bases; bases with no gene match: 6. CDR3 length equals 14 residues. Germline loops: CDR1 ENHRY, CDR2 SYGVKD. The CDR3 is CATTGGSSTDTQYF. The CDR3 region has the DNA TGTGCCACCACAGGGGGATCTAGCACAGATACGCAGTATTTT.

In nucleotides, the CDR3 is TGTGCCAGCAGTTTACCCCCCTGGGGACAGGGGACCGGAAACACCATATATTTT. It specifies CASSLPPWGQGTGNTIYF. The gene calls are TRBV28 and TRBJ1-3; 10 nucleotides match TRBD1. The CDR3 spans 18 residues. From germline, CDR1 is MDHEN and CDR2 SYDVKM. Germline trimming cut 2 bases from V and 4 bases from J; bases unmatched to any gene: 11.

This chain connects TRBV5-1 to TRBJ2-2, with 8 bases lining up with TRBD2. The CDR3 is 14 residues long. Germline assignment: CDR1 SGHRS and CDR2 YFSETQ. Trimming removed 4 bases from V and 6 bases from J; junction bases left unmatched: 5. This CDR3 is CASSLLAGSGELFF. Written as DNA, the CDR3 is TGCGCCAGCAGCCTATTAGCGGGATCCGGGGAGCTGTTTTTT.

CDR3 sequence reads: CASSLNRGTGDTQYF. As DNA, the CDR3 is TGTGCCAGCAGCCTTAATCGGGGGACCGGAGATACGCAGTATTTT. The rearrangement links TRBV5-6 to TRBJ2-3, with D possibly TRBD2 on 6 matching bases. Trimming took off 4 bases at V and 5 bases at J, with 17 bases between the two ends. This CDR3 comprises 15 residues. Germline V CDR1 and CDR2: SGHDT, YYEEEE.

This clone appeared once. V is TRBV27 and J is TRBJ2-2, with no clear D. CDR3 length: 18 residues. Germline values: CDR1 MNHEY, CDR2 SMNVEV (reference sequence). The V end was cut by 5 bases, the J end by 0 bases, with 19 bases between. This CDR3 reads CASSSLYVPTANTGELFF. The DNA for the CDR3 is TGTGCCAGCAGTAGCCTTTATGTCCCAACCGCGAACACCGGGGAGCTGTTTTTT.

The V call is TRBV18, the J call TRBJ2-3; 11 bases are a match to TRBD2. CDR3 length equals 15 residues. V dropped 0 bases and J dropped 4; count of bases not matched to a gene: 0. Germline CDR1 KGHSH, CDR2 LQKENI. This chain's CDR3 is CASSPPSGGADTQYF. In DNA, the CDR3 is TGTGCCAGCTCACCACCTAGCGGGGGGGCAGATACGCAGTATTTT.

The V gene is TRBV28, the J gene TRBJ1-1; D not resolved. V dropped 9 bases and J dropped 3 bases, with 11 bases sitting between them. CDR3 size: 12 residues. Germline values: CDR1 MDHEN, CDR2 SYDVKM. The CDR3 region is CASAPEDTEAFF. CDR3 nucleotide sequence: TGTGCCAGTGCCCCCGAGGACACTGAAGCTTTCTTT.

The V gene is TRBV21-1, the J gene TRBJ2-3. TRBV21-1 is recorded as a pseudogene. This CDR3 comprises 12 residues. The CDR3, as DNA: TGTGCCAGCAGCAGGGTTCCAGATACGCAGTATTTT. Protein sequence: CASSRVPDTQYF.

The chain links TRBV7-9 to TRBJ1-2; D remains unclear. The CDR3 consists of 14 residues. The germline V and J ends were trimmed by 0 bases and 4 bases, with 9 bases remaining between them. The germline gives CDR1 SEHNR, CDR2 FQNEAQ (reference sequence). CDR3 in DNA: TGTGCCAGCAGCTTAGCTCCAAGCCTCTATGGCTACACCTTC. Translated, it gives CASSLAPSLYGYTF.

J is TRBJ1-6 and V is TRBV5-1; perhaps TRBD1 as D (6 bases). Trimming pared 4 bases from V and 9 bases from J, leaving 17 bases between. The CDR3 is 15 amino acids. Germline V lookup: CDR1 SGHRS, CDR2 YFSETQ. CDR3 in amino acids: CASSSEGQSGSPLHF. Written as DNA, the CDR3 is TGCGCCAGCAGCAGCGAAGGACAGTCGGGTTCACCCCTCCACTTT.

This rearrangement joins TRBV4-1 to TRBJ1-1; 7 bases line up with TRBD1. The germline V gene encodes CDR1 MGHRA and CDR2 YSYEKL. J lost 2 bases, V lost 2 bases, and 8 bases had no gene match. The CDR3 is made up of 16 amino acids. The CDR3 DNA follows: TGCGCCAGCAGCCAACCCCTGGAGGGGGCAAACACTGAAGCTTTCTTT. It yields the protein CASSQPLEGANTEAFF.

A note on this clone: Other DNA sequences of this sample code for an identical CDR3. V gene TRBV5-1 combines with J gene TRBJ1-1; 9 bases line up with TRBD1. V was pared by 4 bases and J by 2 bases, with 6 bases of the junction left unmatched. The CDR3 loop spans 15 amino acids. Germline-derived CDR1 and CDR2 are SGHRS and YFSETQ. DNA for the CDR3: TGCGCCAGCAGCACCCGAACAGGGGGCAACACTGAAGCTTTCTTT. Its protein product is CASSTRTGGNTEAFF.

On this clone itself: This specimen includes other DNA sequences encoding the same CDR3. The chain employs TRBV6-5 and TRBJ2-5; no clear D gene. In germline, CDR1 is MNHEY, CDR2 SVGAGI. The CDR3 sequence is 14 residues long. Trimming pared 0 bases from V and 2 bases from J, leaving 7 bases between. DNA for the CDR3: TGTGCCAGCAGTTACTCCGGACGGCAAGAGACCCAGTACTTC. Translating gives CASSYSGRQETQYF.

The V gene is TRBV14, the J gene TRBJ1-6; 8 nucleotides align to TRBD1. The germline CDR1 and CDR2 sequences are SGHDN and FVKESK. V trimming: 5 bases; J trimming: 5 bases; junction bases outside the gene matches: 5. This CDR3 region has 15 residues. CDR3 amino acids: CASSDGTGHNSPLHF. The CDR3 DNA reads TGTGCCAGCAGCGACGGGACAGGTCATAATTCACCCCTCCACTTT.

The chain is built from TRBV7-2 and TRBJ2-1, with TRBD2 matching over 14 bases. CDR1 and CDR2 from the germline V gene are SGHTA and FQGNSA. The CDR3 has 15 amino acids. The V segment lost 4 bases and the J segment 9 bases; nucleotides outside the gene matches: 5. The CDR3 nucleotides read TGTGCCAGCAGCTGGGGACTAGCGGGAGTTGGTGAGCAGTTCTTC. Amino acids: CASSWGLAGVGEQFF.

J is TRBJ2-3 and V is TRBV4-1, with D maybe TRBD2 (5 bases). The germline V gene has CDR1 MGHRA and CDR2 YSYEKL. V gave up 0 bases and J gave up 2 bases, with 18 bases separating them. The length of the CDR3 is 18 residues. In nucleotides, the CDR3 is TGCGCCAGCAGCCAAGACATCGGCGGGCCCCCCCCCACAGATACGCAGTATTTT. It yields the protein CASSQDIGGPPPTDTQYF.

This clone was recorded a few times. The chain employs TRBV2 and TRBJ1-2; D is uncertain. Trimming removed 2 bases from V and 4 bases from J, with 8 bases in between. The CDR3 totals 13 residues. Germline assignment: CDR1 SNHLY and CDR2 FYNNEI. CDR3 DNA sequence: TGTGCCAGCAGTGAACGCGGAATCTATGGCTACACCTTC. Encoded protein: CASSERGIYGYTF.

The rearrangement joins TRBV30 to TRBJ2-5; D possibly corresponds to TRBD2 (6 bases). Germline V gives CDR1 GTSNPN, CDR2 SVGIG (reference sequence). The CDR3 covers 14 residues. V was shortened by 0 bases and J by 3 bases, with 11 bases between the two germline ends. In DNA form, the CDR3 reads TGTGCCTGGAGTGTTTGGAGGGTTGAAGAGACCCAGTACTTC. It encodes CAWSVWRVEETQYF.

Concerning this clone: Other DNA sequences in this sample translate to the same CDR3. The rearrangement joins TRBV10-2 to TRBJ2-3; D is uncertain. This CDR3 contains 13 residues. Germline values: CDR1 WSHSY, CDR2 SAAADI. V dropped 6 bases and J dropped 6 bases, with 13 bases sitting between them. This CDR3 reads CASRETSSDTQYF. CDR3 coding DNA: TGCGCCAGCAGAGAGACGAGCAGCGATACGCAGTATTTT.

The chain uses TRBV7-9 and TRBJ2-5; D remains unclear. The CDR3 is made up of 14 amino acids. Trimming shortened V by 1 base and J by 3 bases, and 9 bases separated the two germline ends. Germline V gene data show CDR1 as SEHNR and CDR2 as FQNEAQ (reference sequence). The CDR3 region is CASSLDEAKETQYF. The CDR3 coding sequence is TGTGCCAGCAGCTTAGATGAAGCCAAAGAGACCCAGTACTTC.

This chain uses TRBV6-1 with TRBJ2-7; D may be TRBD1 (6 bases). Trimming shortened V by 5 bases and J by 3 bases, and 17 bases separated the two germline ends. Germline-derived CDR1 and CDR2 are MNHNS and SASEGT. This CDR3 is 15 amino acids long. The CDR3 DNA reads TGTGCCAGCAGTCAACAGGGCCCTGGAGACTACGAGCAGTACTTC. Amino acid sequence: CASSQQGPGDYEQYF.

The CDR3 here is CASIAVAGSYEQYF. The CDR3 region has the DNA TGTGCCAGCATAGCAGTAGCGGGGTCCTACGAGCAGTACTTC. The V and J genes are TRBV2 and TRBJ2-5; the match to TRBD2 covers 8 bases. The end of the DNA is better explained by TRBJ2-7, so the J call may be wrong. The germline V gene encodes CDR1 SNHLY and CDR2 FYNNEI. The CDR3 sequence is 14 residues long.